The clone carrying this TCR beta chain was detected only once. The antigen remains unidentified. The data were taken from a study of cytomegalovirus exposure and HLA in healthy donors. Overall study context: An early data release held tens of millions of unique TCRs from HLA-typed donors.

General study findings and limits: Beyond CMV serostatus, there was no information to go on about immune exposure.

This CDR3 is 14 amino acids long. Germline V gene data show CDR1 as SGDLS and CDR2 as YYNGEE. Unmatched junction bases numbered 4, after V lost 3 bases and J lost 5 bases. The primer mix had 60 Vbeta and 13 Jbeta primers. Generated by immunoSEQ multiplex PCR, the TCRdb table keeps only in-frame clones and is missing some. Of more than 150,000 clones in the sample, approximately 81% were seen once. This clonotype was sampled from a man aged 45-65 years in good health and CMV-seropositive. This sequence joins TRBV9 and TRBJ2-5; 10 positions agree with TRBD2. The sequenced material came from PBMCs. CDR3 bases: TGTGCCAGCAGCGCCTCGACTAGCGGGGAGACCCAGTACTTC. Translating gives CASSASTSGETQYF.